One and the same sample provided the 23 T cell receptor beta chains below, sequenced in a study of tumor-infiltrating lymphocytes in oesophageal squamous cell carcinoma. Each CDR3 protein is one row after TCRdb ran MiXCR on the PCR reads. The repertoire holds about 13,000 distinct CDR3 sequences, with about half as singletons. The sequenced sample consisted of blood. Source of these receptors: a female donor with esophageal squamous cell carcinoma.

In DNA form, the CDR3 reads TGTGCCAGCAGTTTACAGGGAGATCAGCCCCAGCATTTT. This encodes CASSLQGDQPQHF. V gene TRBV28 combines with J gene TRBJ1-5; possible D gene TRBD1, 5 bases. The V and J ends lost 2 bases and 5 bases respectively, with 7 bases between them. The CDR3 totals 13 residues. Germline V gives CDR1 MDHEN, CDR2 SYDVKM. Supplemented by reference TRBV28 and TRBJ1-5, the full variable domain reads DVKVTQSSRYLVKRTGEKVFLECVQDMDHENMFWYRQDPGLGLRLIYFSYDVKMKEKGDIPEGYSVSREKKERFSLILESASTNQTSMYLCASSLQGDQPQHFGDGTRLSIL.

This clonotype was recorded many times. The CDR3 region has the DNA TGTGCCAGTAGTAAGGTACACGGGGTAGCTTTCTTT. Its translation is CASSKVHGVAFF. The gene calls are TRBV19 and TRBJ1-1, with D hard to call. CDR1 is LNHDA, CDR2 SQIVND, per germline (reference sequence). This CDR3 has 12 amino acids. The V gene lost 4 bases and the J gene lost 10 bases, with 13 bases spanning the gap.

The CDR3 DNA reads TGTGCCAGCAGTTACTCGGCGGGAGAGGGCTACGAGCAGTACTTC. Residues: CASSYSAGEGYEQYF. The rearrangement uses TRBV6-2 or TRBV6-3 and TRBJ2-7; TRBD2 matches at 7 bases. The CDR3 is made up of 15 amino acids. The germline V gene has CDR1 MNHEY and CDR2 SVGEGT. The V segment lost 0 bases and the J segment 3 bases; nucleotides outside the gene matches: 5.

This clonotype was recorded once. DNA of the CDR3: TGTGCCAGCAGTCCCAGTCGACAGGGGTTTATCGGGGAGCTGTATTTT. It specifies CASSPSRQGFIGELYF. The V gene is TRBV12-3 or TRBV12-4, the J gene TRBJ2-3; 8 nucleotides line up with TRBD1. The CDR3 is 16 residues long. The junction had 21 bases not matched to a gene; V was cut back by 5 bases and J by 14 bases.

This chain uses TRBV28 with TRBJ1-2; tentative D call: TRBD1 (5 bases). Trimming pared 1 base from V and 4 bases from J, leaving 7 bases between. The CDR3 has 13 residues. CDR1 is MDHEN and CDR2 is SYDVKM in the germline V gene. CDR3 sequence: CASSLLGGYGYTF. The CDR3 bases are TGTGCCAGCAGTTTATTGGGGGGCTATGGCTACACCTTC.

The chain carries TRBV7-2 and TRBJ2-7; D uncertain. CDR1 and CDR2 (germline): SGHTA, FQGNSA. V lost 7 bases and J 3 bases, leaving 13 bases between the germline ends. The CDR3 runs 13 residues. The CDR3 loop reads CASNDPPFYEQYF. The CDR3, as DNA: TGTGCCAGCAACGATCCGCCGTTCTACGAGCAGTACTTC.

V gene TRBV7-3 combines with J gene TRBJ2-3; D is undetermined. CDR1 SGHTA and CDR2 FQGTGA come from the germline V gene. Trimming stripped 1 base from V and 2 bases from J, with 10 bases between. The CDR3 extends over 15 amino acids. CDR3 amino acids: CASSLNGFLTDTQYF. Written as DNA, the CDR3 is TGTGCCAGCAGCTTAAATGGCTTCCTCACAGATACGCAGTATTTT.

The chain has TRBV11-1 and TRBJ2-4; D gene uncertain. The J call is in doubt because the DNA end fits TRBJ2-1 better. The CDR3 has 15 residues. Germline CDR1 SGHAT, CDR2 FQDESV (reference sequence). The CDR3 loop reads CASSSATTVHNEQFF. The CDR3 DNA sequence: TGTGCCAGCAGCTCGGCTACAACCGTACACAATGAGCAGTTCTTC.

V and J are TRBV7-9 and TRBJ2-7, with a weak D call TRBD1 (6 bases). The CDR3 has 15 residues. CDR1 is SEHNR and CDR2 is FQNEAQ in the germline V gene (reference sequence). V dropped 5 bases and J dropped 5 bases, with 19 bases sitting between them. CDR3 coding DNA: TGTGCCAGCAGCCCCACCAGGGACAAGGTCGACGAGCAGTACTTC. Amino acids: CASSPTRDKVDEQYF.

Judged by abundance, this clonotype is medium-sized. CDR3 sequence reads: CASSIAGLNEQFF. The CDR3 DNA is TGTGCCAGTAGTATAGCGGGTTTGAATGAGCAGTTCTTC. This chain links TRBV19 with TRBJ2-1; D not certain. The germline gives CDR1 LNHDA, CDR2 SQIVND (reference sequence). The CDR3 is 13 amino acids. V was clipped by 1 base and J by 7 bases, with 8 bases between them.

This clonotype has only a few counts. Lacking the conserved final phenylalanine or tryptophan, this CDR3 likely reflects a read error. The limits of the CDR3 on the DNA are not certain, so only TCRdb's listed CDR3 is given. This chain joins TRBV12-3 or TRBV12-4 and TRBJ2-1; the table's D call, TRBD2, was not checked against the DNA. The CDR3 sequence runs 16 residues, both termini included. CDR3 loop: CASSLSIQDYGYTFGS.

On this clonotype: The final CDR3 position lacks the conserved phenylalanine or tryptophan, pointing to a likely read error. The DNA is left out, because the CDR3 cannot be placed on it with certainty; the CDR3 is given as TCRdb lists it. The chain combines TRBV11-2 with TRBJ2-5; TRBD2 was called by the table and not checked on the DNA. Germline CDR1 and CDR2: SGHAT and FQNNGV. The CDR3 is made up of 17 amino acids, end residues included. The CDR3 reads CASSPGGRNNSPLHFGN.

This clonotype was counted at least ten times. CDR3 loop: CASSPRDYNEQFF. The CDR3 DNA follows: TGTGCCAGCAGCCCCAGGGACTACAATGAGCAGTTCTTC. The rearrangement uses TRBV14 and TRBJ2-1; D may be TRBD1 (5 bases). The CDR3 sequence is 13 residues long. Trimming took off 4 bases at V and 3 bases at J, with 7 bases between the two ends. In germline, CDR1 is SGHDN, CDR2 FVKESK.

By sample fraction, this clonotype is large (0.1 to 1%). The CDR3: CASSRLPGQGWETQYF. Here the CDR3 DNA reads TGTGCCAGCAGCCGACTCCCAGGACAGGGTTGGGAGACCCAGTACTTC. This chain links TRBV7-8 with TRBJ2-5; 8 bases fit TRBD1. The V gene's germline CDR1 is SGHVS and CDR2 FQNEAQ. Trimming at V came to 5 bases and at J to 5 bases, leaving 13 bases not matched to a gene. The CDR3 runs to 16 residues.

As to this clonotype: Germline is not matched at one junction end, which may reflect a read error. The chain joins TRBV5-3 to TRBJ2-3; D gene ambiguous. TRBV5-3 is an ORF, and what it does is uncertain. CDR3 length equals 14 residues. CDR3 residues: CASSLQPSTDTQYF. The DNA for the CDR3 is TGTGCCAGCAGCTTGCAACCGAGCACAGATACGCAGTATTTT.

The CDR3 is CASSYLTGNYGYTF. The CDR3 bases are TGTGCCAGCAGCTATCTGACAGGGAACTATGGCTACACCTTC. The rearrangement joins TRBV7-1 to TRBJ1-2, with 7 nucleotides matching TRBD1. TRBV7-1 is reported as an ORF; its role is uncertain. The trim removed 4 bases at V and 2 bases at J, leaving 4 bases unmatched. This CDR3 comprises 14 residues.

This clonotype showed up many times. The chain is built from TRBV7-3 and TRBJ2-3, with D possibly matching TRBD2 (6 bases). The V and J ends lost 1 base and 4 bases respectively, with 12 bases between them. Looked up from germline, CDR1 is SGHTA and CDR2 is FQGTGA. CDR3 length equals 15 residues. The CDR3 spells CASSLIGGKADTQYF. Written as DNA, the CDR3 is TGTGCCAGCAGCTTAATCGGCGGGAAGGCAGATACGCAGTATTTT. The full variable domain, its missing parts supplied by reference TRBV7-3 and TRBJ2-3, is GAGVSQTPSNKVTEKGKYVELRCDPISGHTALYWYRQSLGQGPEFLIYFQGTGAADDSGLPNDRFFAVRPEGSVSTLKIQRTERGDSAVYLCASSLIGGKADTQYFGPGTRLTVL.

The chain employs TRBV7-6 and TRBJ2-7, with D uncertain. V lost 2 bases to trimming and J lost 5 bases, with 13 bases between them. The CDR3 is made up of 14 amino acids. Germline CDR1 reads SGHVS; CDR2 reads FNYEAQ. The CDR3 loop is CASSLFKELNEQYF. CDR3 nucleotides: TGTGCCAGCAGCTTATTCAAGGAGCTTAACGAGCAGTACTTC.

By frequency in the sample, this clonotype is medium-sized. CDR3: CASSPGGRGYGEQYF. The CDR3 DNA follows: TGTGCCAGCAGCCCGGGGGGCAGGGGGTACGGCGAGCAGTACTTC. V usage is TRBV11-3 and J usage is TRBJ2-7; D tentatively fits TRBD1 or TRBD2 (7 bases each). V shed 5 bases and J shed 6 bases, with 20 bases lying between them. CDR3 size: 15 residues. CDR1 and CDR2 (germline): SGHNT, YENEEA.

The chain carries TRBV7-2 and TRBJ2-1; D unclear. This CDR3 has 12 amino acids. The germline V gene has CDR1 SGHTA and CDR2 FQGNSA. V dropped 0 bases and J dropped 6 bases, with 3 bases sitting between them. CDR3 nucleotide sequence: TGTGCCAGCAGCTTAGCTCGCAATGAGCAGTTCTTC. Translated, it gives CASSLARNEQFF.

This clonotype was observed many times. The CDR3 ends on some other residue instead of the conserved phenylalanine or tryptophan, so this is likely a read error. No DNA is shown, since the ends of the CDR3 on it are uncertain; the CDR3 is the one TCRdb lists. V is TRBV7-2 and J is TRBJ2-1; the D call in the table, TRBD2, was not verified against the DNA. Both ends counted, the CDR3 spans 17 residues. The V gene's germline CDR1 is SGHTA and CDR2 FQGNSA. The CDR3 sequence: CASSRSGSISSPLHFGN.

V gene TRBV7-3 combines with J gene TRBJ1-1, with a tentative D call TRBD1 (5 bases). The CDR3 has 14 residues. Germline lookup yields CDR1 SGHTA and CDR2 FQGTGA. Between the trimmed V and J ends, which lost 5 bases and 5 bases, there was a span of 15 bases. The CDR3 sequence is CASSNGAEGTEAFF. CDR3 coding DNA: TGTGCCAGCAGCAACGGGGCCGAAGGGACTGAAGCTTTCTTT.

The J gene is TRBJ1-1, the V gene TRBV12-3 or TRBV12-4, with a weak D call TRBD1 (6 bases). CDR3 length: 13 residues. Trimming took off 1 base at V and 6 bases at J, with 9 bases between the two ends. The CDR3 DNA sequence: TGTGCCAGCAGTTTAGGGGGGGCTCCTGAAGCTTTCTTT. The encoded protein is CASSLGGAPEAFF.